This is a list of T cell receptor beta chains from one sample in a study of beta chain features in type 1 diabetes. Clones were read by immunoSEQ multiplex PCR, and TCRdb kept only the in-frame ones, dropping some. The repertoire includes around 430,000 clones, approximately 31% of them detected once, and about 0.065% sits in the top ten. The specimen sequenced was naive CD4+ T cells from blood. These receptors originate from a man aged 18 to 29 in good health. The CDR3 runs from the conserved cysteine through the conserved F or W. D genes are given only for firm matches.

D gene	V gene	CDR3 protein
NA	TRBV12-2	CASRPLRAFF
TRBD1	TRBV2	CAATGEGEQYF
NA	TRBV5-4	CASSLELRGTDTQYF
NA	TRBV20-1	CSATPSDEQFF
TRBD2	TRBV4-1	CASSQGLAGSDTQYF
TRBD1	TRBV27	CASSLYGTGGHGYTF
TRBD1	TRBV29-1	CSVGNRGNEQYF
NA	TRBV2	CASSELATMGGEQFF
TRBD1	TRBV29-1	CSVGQGPSYGYTF
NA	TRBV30	CAWSEGISYEQYF
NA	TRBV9	CASSPLSHYGYTF
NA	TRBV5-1	CASSLEQQETQYF
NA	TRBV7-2	CASSLDLAYEQYF
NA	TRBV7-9	CASRTQGAAEAFF
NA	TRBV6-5	CASSLSGATYNEQFF
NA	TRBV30	CAWSVRGGPNQPQHF
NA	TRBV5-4	CASSSPQAGSYEQYF
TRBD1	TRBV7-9	CASRLTGGDEKLFF
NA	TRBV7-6	CASSSQGFSGANVLTF
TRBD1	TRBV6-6	CASSPDRAGNTIYF
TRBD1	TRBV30	CAWRDRGGQPQHF
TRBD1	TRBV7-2	CASSSPRGQGQETQYF
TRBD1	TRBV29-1	CSVARTGVGETQYF
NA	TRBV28	CASSFRDRGRLAGKYF
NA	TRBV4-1	CASSQEKGTPGEETQYF
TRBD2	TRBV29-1	CSVVLAGAATDTQYF